The T cell receptor beta chain described here comes from a study of blood T cell repertoires in COVID-19. Overall study context: T cells, B-cell-depleted T cells, or PBMCs provided the cDNA or gDNA that served as material.

The germline V and J ends were trimmed by 0 bases and 3 bases, with 11 bases remaining between them. This CDR3 contains 15 residues. Germline lookup yields CDR1 MGHRA and CDR2 YSYEKL. This clone has a single count. Profiling relied on immunoSEQ multiplex PCR, and the TCRdb table lists in-frame clones only, not all of them. The sample has about 160,000 clones, more than 75% seen once. The sequence was obtained from a man aged 60 to 75 with active or convalescent COVID-19. The chain joins TRBV4-1 to TRBJ1-2; D is undetermined. The source material was peripheral blood. The CDR3 reads CASSQDAAHYYGYTF. DNA of the CDR3: TGCGCCAGCAGCCAAGATGCGGCACATTACTATGGCTACACCTTC.